This is a list of T cell receptor beta chains from one sample in a study of blood T cell repertoires in COVID-19. Libraries were prepared by immunoSEQ multiplex PCR; TCRdb keeps only in-frame clonotypes and omits some of them. Of about 39,000 clones listed, roughly 94% were seen once; the top ten hold over 4%. Source material: peripheral blood. Receptors were obtained from a human donor with active COVID-19. The donor label of this sample is uncertain. Each CDR3 is given with its conserved first and last residue. The D gene is left open where the match is weak. Some rows have no size entry. The others give once, few or many, or a class for an expanded clone.

clone size | D gene | J gene | V gene | CDR3 DNA | CDR3 protein
. | . | TRBJ1-4 | TRBV19 | TGTGCCAGTAGTACACCCAAGGGGATGAATGAAAAACTGTTTTTT | CASSTPKGMNEKLFF
. | . | TRBJ2-7 | TRBV18 | TGTGCCAGCTCCGGAATGGACAGATCCTACGAGCAGTACTTC | CASSGMDRSYEQYF
. | . | TRBJ1-4 | TRBV6-5 | TGTGCCAGCAGCAGGAATAGGGGTGAAAAACTGTTTTTT | CASSRNRGEKLFF
. | TRBD2 | TRBJ2-3 | TRBV7-6 | TGTGCCAGCAGCTTTCCGGGACTAGCGGGGGGGAATCTGCCAGATACGCAGTATTTT | CASSFPGLAGGNLPDTQYF
. | . | TRBJ2-5 | TRBV2 | TGTGCCAGCAGAGGACGTAGGGGGGGATTAGAGACCCAGTACTTC | CASRGRRGGLETQYF
. | . | TRBJ1-4 | TRBV29-1 | TGCAGCGTCCCCGAGGTCCCCGGAGGTGAAAAACTGTTTTTT | CSVPEVPGGEKLFF
. | . | TRBJ2-2 | TRBV2 | TGTGCCGGATCGAGGACAAGATTGAACACCGGGGAGCTGTTTTTT | CAGSRTRLNTGELFF
once | TRBD1 | TRBJ2-3 | TRBV11-3 | TGTGCCAGCGCACCGGGACAGGGGGTAGGAGATACGCAGTATTTT | CASAPGQGVGDTQYF
. | . | TRBJ2-5 | TRBV6-6 | TGTGCCAGCAGTTACTCATCGATCATAGTCCCAGAGACCCAGTACTTC | CASSYSSIIVPETQYF
. | TRBD1 | TRBJ2-4 | TRBV6-2/TRBV6-3 | TGTGCCAGCAGTACCGATTTATCAGGGGGCGCAAACATTCAGTACTTC | CASSTDLSGGANIQYF
. | TRBD1 | TRBJ2-2 | TRBV7-2 | TGTGCCAGCAGCGACCGACAGGGATTAAACACCGGGGAGCTGTTTTTT | CASSDRQGLNTGELFF
. | TRBD1 | TRBJ2-3 | TRBV6-5 | TGTGCCAGCAGTTCGACCAGGGGGCGAGGCACAGATACGCAGTATTTT | CASSSTRGRGTDTQYF
. | TRBD1 | TRBJ2-7 | TRBV29-1 | TGCAGCGTTGAAGGGACAGGGAAGGTTTTAGGTGCTTACGAGCAGTACTTC | CSVEGTGKVLGAYEQYF
. | TRBD1 | TRBJ1-1 | TRBV7-2 | TGTGCCAGCAGCTTAAGAAGAGGGGGCAACACTGAAGCTTTCTTT | CASSLRRGGNTEAFF
. | . | TRBJ2-5 | TRBV5-1 | TGCGCCAGCAGCGAGGGTAGGCGAGAGACCCAGTACTTC | CASSEGRRETQYF
. | . | TRBJ2-2 | TRBV7-2 | TGTGCCAGCAGCTTAGCGGGCCAGGGCACCGGGGAGCTGTTTTTT | CASSLAGQGTGELFF
once | . | TRBJ2-7 | TRBV5-1 | TGCGCCAGCAGCTTGGGTCGGGGTCTCGGCTCATCCTACGAGCAGTACTTC | CASSLGRGLGSSYEQYF
. | . | TRBJ1-3 | TRBV2 | TGTGCCAGCAGTGTAGACAGAACGGGAAACACCATATATTTT | CASSVDRTGNTIYF
. | . | TRBJ1-5 | TRBV20-1 | TGCAGTGCTAGTCGGACGGAGGATAGCAATCAGCCCCAGCATTTT | CSASRTEDSNQPQHF
. | . | TRBJ1-1 | TRBV6-1 | TGTGCCAGCAGTGAAGTGGGGGGAGGCAAAGCTTTCTTT | CASSEVGGGKAFF
once | . | TRBJ2-7 | TRBV6-5 | TGTGCCAGCAGTTTCGGGGGGCTAGAGCAGTACTTC | CASSFGGLEQYF
. | . | TRBJ2-4 | TRBV15 | TGTGCCACCAGCAGATTGAACCCTCTAGCGGCCAAAAACATTCAGTACTTC | CATSRLNPLAAKNIQYF
. | . | TRBJ1-3 | TRBV19 | TGTGCCAGTAGTATAATCCGGCCAGGTGGAAACACCATATATTTT | CASSIIRPGGNTIYF
. | . | TRBJ1-1 | TRBV19 | TGTGCCAGTAAAACCCGGATTATCGGAGGAGGTACTGAAGCTTTCTTT | CASKTRIIGGGTEAFF